The TCR beta chain described here comes from a study of blood T cell repertoires in COVID-19. Study-level information: The United States, Italy and Spain provided the acute and convalescent COVID-19 samples. PBMCs, B-cell-depleted T cells, or T cells provided the cDNA or gDNA that made up the material.

The V gene lost 8 bases and the J gene lost 4 bases, with 8 bases spanning the gap. Germline CDR1 and CDR2: KGHSH and LQKENI. The CDR3 has 11 amino acids. Original methodology: Scientists estimated how many nucleated cells there were by amplifying reference gene primers. TCRdb keeps only in-frame clones here, not all; method: immunoSEQ multiplex PCR. V, J and clone size are those of that table, while D and trimming were read from the DNA. The profile shows some 140,000 clones, roughly 78% of them singletons. Specimen: peripheral blood. This clonotype was obtained from a man aged 60 to 69 with acute or convalescent COVID-19. The chain employs TRBV18 and TRBJ2-5, with D perhaps matching TRBD2 (7 bases). The CDR3 DNA follows: TGTGCCAGCAGGGGGGGAGAGACCCAGTACTTC. Translating gives CASRGGETQYF.